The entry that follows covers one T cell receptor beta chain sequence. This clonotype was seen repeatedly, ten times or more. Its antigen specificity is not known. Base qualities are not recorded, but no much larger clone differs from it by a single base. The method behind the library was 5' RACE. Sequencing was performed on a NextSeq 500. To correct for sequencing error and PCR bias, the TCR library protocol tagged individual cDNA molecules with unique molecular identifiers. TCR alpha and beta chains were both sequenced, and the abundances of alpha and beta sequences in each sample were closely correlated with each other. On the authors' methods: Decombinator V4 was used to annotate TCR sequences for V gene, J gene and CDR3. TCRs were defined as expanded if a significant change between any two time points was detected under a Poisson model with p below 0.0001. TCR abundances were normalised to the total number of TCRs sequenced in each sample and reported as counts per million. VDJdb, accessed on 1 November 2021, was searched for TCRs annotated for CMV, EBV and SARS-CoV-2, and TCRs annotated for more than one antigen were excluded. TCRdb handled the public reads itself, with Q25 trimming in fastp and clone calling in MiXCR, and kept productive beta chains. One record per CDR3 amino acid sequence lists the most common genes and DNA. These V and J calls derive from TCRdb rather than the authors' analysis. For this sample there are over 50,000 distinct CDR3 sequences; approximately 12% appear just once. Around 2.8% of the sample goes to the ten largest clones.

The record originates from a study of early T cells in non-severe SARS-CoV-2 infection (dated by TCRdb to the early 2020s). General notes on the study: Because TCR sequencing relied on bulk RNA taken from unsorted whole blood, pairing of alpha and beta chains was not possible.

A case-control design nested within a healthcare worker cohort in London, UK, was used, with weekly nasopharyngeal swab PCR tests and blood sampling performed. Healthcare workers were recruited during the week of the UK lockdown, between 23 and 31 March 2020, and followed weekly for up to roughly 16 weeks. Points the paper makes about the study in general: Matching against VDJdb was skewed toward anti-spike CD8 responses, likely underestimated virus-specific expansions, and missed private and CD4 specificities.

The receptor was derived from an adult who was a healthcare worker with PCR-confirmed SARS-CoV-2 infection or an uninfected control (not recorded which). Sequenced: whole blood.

This receptor carries the CDR3 CASSVGRGGQETQYF. The nucleotide sequence is given as TGTGCCAGCAGCGTAGGTCGAGGGGGCCAAGAGACCCAGTACTTC. The V and J segments used are TRBV9 and TRBJ2-5; tentative D gene TRBD1, with 6 bases matching. The germline V gene specifies SGDLS as CDR1 and YYNGEE as CDR2. Cut back by 0 bases and 1 base, the V and J ends lie 10 bases apart. The CDR3 has 15 amino acids, counting the end cysteine and phenylalanine. Just CDR3 DNA is preserved here, 45 bases in frame from base 1.